This T cell receptor (beta chain) was sequenced for a study of T cell changes during pregnancy in multiple sclerosis. This clone was detected only a few times. V was clipped by 8 bases and J by 3 bases, with 10 bases between them. The germline V gene encodes CDR1 SQVTM and CDR2 ANQGSEA. This CDR3 contains 11 residues. Clones were sequenced by immunoSEQ multiplex PCR, and TCRdb holds only the in-frame ones, with some missing. Here the sample spans roughly 48,000 clones, approximately 85% being singletons. The V call is TRBV29-1, the J call TRBJ1-1; D is possibly TRBD1 (5 bases). The sample consisted of CD4+ T cells from peripheral blood mononuclear cells, taken in the second trimester of pregnancy. The sequence was collected from a female donor with multiple sclerosis, enrolled in a pregnancy study. The CDR3 bases are TGCAGCTCACGGGGGGACACTGAAGCTTTCTTT. Protein sequence: CSSRGDTEAFF.